Sequencing of this TCR beta chain was carried out in a study of T cell changes during pregnancy in multiple sclerosis. Sequencing used immunoSEQ multiplex PCR; TCRdb keeps in-frame clones, though not all of them. The profile covers 99,000 or so clones, with 85% to 95% appearing a single time and almost 1% taken by the ten largest. This CDR3 has 13 amino acids. The V gene end was trimmed by 6 bases and the J gene end by 8 bases; junction bases not matched to a gene: 7. Germline V gives CDR1 LNHDA, CDR2 SQIVND (reference sequence). The chain joins TRBV19 to TRBJ2-1, with 7 bases aligning to TRBD1. The sample consisted of peripheral blood, taken after pregnancy. The receptor's source is a female donor with multiple sclerosis, enrolled in a pregnancy study. The CDR3 bases are TGTGCCAGTAGGATGAACAGGGGTCATGAGCAGTTCTTC. It translates to CASRMNRGHEQFF.